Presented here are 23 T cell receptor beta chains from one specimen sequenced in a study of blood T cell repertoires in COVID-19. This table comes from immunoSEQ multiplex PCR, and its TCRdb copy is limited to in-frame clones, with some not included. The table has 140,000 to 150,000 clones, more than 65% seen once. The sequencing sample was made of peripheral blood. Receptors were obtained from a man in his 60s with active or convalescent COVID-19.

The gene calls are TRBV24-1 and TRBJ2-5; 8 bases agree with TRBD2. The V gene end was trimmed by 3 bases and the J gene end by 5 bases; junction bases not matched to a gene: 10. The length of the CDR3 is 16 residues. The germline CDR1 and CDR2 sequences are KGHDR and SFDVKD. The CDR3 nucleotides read TGTGCCACCAGTGATCCCCTTTTGGCGGGAGGCGAGACCCAGTACTTC. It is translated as CATSDPLLAGGETQYF.

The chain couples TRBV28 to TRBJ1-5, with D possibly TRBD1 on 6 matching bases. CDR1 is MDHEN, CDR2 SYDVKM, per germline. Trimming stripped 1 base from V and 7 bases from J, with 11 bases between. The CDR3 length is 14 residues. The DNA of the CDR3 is TGTGCCAGCAGTTTATTCCGGGACATACAGCCCCAGCATTTT. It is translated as CASSLFRDIQPQHF.

The CDR3 loop is CASSPPTGNEKLFF. The CDR3 DNA sequence: TGTGCCAGCAGCCCCCCGACTGGGAATGAAAAACTGTTTTTT. This chain uses TRBV11-2 with TRBJ1-4; D gene unclear. Germline-derived CDR1 and CDR2 are SGHAT and FQNNGV. This CDR3 has 14 residues. Trimming removed 5 bases at V and 5 bases at J, with 12 bases between.

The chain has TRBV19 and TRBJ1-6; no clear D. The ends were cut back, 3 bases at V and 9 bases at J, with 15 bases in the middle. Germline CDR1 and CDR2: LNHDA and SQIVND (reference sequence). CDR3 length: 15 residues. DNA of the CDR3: TGTGCCAGTAGTATGGTTCAGGAGGCCTCTTCACCCCTCCACTTT. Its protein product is CASSMVQEASSPLHF.

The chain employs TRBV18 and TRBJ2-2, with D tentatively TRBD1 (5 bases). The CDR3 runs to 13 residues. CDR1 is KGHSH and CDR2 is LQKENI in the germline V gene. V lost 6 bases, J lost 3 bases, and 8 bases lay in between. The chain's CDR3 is CASSPRDTGELFF. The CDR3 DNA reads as TGTGCCAGCTCCCCCAGGGACACCGGGGAGCTGTTTTTT.

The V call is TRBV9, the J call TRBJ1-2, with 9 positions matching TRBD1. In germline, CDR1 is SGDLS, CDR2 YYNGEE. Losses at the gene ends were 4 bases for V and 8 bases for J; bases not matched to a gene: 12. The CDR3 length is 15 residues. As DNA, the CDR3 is TGTGCCAGCAGCCTAGACAGGGGGGTAAGCTTAGGCTACACCTTC. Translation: CASSLDRGVSLGYTF.

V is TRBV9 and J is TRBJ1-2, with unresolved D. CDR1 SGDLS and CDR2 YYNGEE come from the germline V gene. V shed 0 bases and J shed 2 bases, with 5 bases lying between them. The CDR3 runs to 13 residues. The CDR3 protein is CASSVDGNYGYTF. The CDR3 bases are TGTGCCAGCAGCGTAGACGGGAACTATGGCTACACCTTC.

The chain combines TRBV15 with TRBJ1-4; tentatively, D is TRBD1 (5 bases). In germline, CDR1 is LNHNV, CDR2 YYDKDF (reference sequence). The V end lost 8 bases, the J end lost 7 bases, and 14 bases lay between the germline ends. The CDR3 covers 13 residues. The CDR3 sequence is CATGAREVEKLFF. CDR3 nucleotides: TGTGCCACCGGTGCCAGGGAGGTTGAAAAACTGTTTTTT. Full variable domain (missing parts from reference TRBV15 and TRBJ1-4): DAMVIQNPRYQVTQFGKPVTLSCSQTLNHNVMYWYQQKSSQAPKLLFHYYDKDFNNEADTPDNFQSRRPNTSFCFLDIRSPGLGDTAMYLCATGAREVEKLFFGSGTQLSVL.

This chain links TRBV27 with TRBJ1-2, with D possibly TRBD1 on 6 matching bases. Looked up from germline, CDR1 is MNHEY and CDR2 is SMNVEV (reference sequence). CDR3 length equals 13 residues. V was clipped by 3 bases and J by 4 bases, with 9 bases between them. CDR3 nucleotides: TGTGCCAGCAGTTTTGGACAGTCCTATGGCTACACCTTC. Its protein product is CASSFGQSYGYTF.

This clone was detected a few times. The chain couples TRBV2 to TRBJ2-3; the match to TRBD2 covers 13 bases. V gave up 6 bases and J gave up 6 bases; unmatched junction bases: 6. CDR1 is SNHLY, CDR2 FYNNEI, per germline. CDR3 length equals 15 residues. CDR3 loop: CASRLGLAGADTQYF. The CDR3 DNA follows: TGTGCCAGCAGGCTTGGACTAGCGGGAGCGGATACGCAGTATTTT.

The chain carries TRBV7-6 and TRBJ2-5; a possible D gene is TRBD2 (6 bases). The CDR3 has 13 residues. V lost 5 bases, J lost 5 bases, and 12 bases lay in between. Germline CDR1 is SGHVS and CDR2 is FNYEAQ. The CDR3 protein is CASSPGLAETQYF. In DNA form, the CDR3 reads TGTGCCAGCAGCCCGGGGCTAGCGGAGACCCAGTACTTC.

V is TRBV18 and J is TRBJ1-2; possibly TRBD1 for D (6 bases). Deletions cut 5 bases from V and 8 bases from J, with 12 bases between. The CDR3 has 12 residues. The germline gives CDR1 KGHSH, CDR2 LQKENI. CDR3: CASSSTGRGYTF. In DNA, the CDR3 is TGTGCCAGCTCATCAACAGGGCGAGGCTACACCTTC.

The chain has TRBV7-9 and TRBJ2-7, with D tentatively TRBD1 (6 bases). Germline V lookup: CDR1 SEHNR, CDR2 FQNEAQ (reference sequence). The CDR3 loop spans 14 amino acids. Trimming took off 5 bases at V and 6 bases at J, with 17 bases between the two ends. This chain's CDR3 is CASSPEDRPSEQYF. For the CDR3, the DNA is TGTGCCAGCAGCCCCGAAGACAGGCCCTCCGAGCAGTACTTC.

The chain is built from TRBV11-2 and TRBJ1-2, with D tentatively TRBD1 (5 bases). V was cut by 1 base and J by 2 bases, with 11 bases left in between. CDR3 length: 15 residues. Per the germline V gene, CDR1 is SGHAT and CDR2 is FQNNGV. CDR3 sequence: CASSLVGGFNYGYTF. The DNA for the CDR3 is TGTGCCAGCAGCTTAGTGGGGGGTTTCAACTATGGCTACACCTTC.

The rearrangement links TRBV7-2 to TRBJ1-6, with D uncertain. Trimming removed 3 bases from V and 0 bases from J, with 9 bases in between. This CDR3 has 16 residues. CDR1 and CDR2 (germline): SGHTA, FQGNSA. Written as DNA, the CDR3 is TGTGCCAGCAGCTTTTCAGACACCTCCTATAATTCACCCCTCCACTTT. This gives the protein CASSFSDTSYNSPLHF. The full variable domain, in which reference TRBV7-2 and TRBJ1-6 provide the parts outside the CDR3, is GAGVSQSPSNKVTEKGKDVELRCDPISGHTALYWYRQSLGQGLEFLIYFQGNSAPDKSGLPSDRFSAERTGGSVSTLTIQRTQQEDSAVYLCASSFSDTSYNSPLHFGNGTRLTVT.

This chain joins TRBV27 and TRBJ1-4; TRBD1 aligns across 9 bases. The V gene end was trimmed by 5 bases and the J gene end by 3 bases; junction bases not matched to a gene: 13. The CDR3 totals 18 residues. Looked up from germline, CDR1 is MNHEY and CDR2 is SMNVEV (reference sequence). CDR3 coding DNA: TGTGCCAGCAGTCCCGGGAGGGGACAGGGTTGGTCTAATGAAAAACTGTTTTTT. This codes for CASSPGRGQGWSNEKLFF.

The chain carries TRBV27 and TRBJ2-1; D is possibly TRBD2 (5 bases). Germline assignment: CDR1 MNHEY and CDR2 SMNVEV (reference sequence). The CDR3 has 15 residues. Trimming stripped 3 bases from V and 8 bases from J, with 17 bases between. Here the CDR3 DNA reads TGTGCCAGCAGTTTGGAGGAGATGGGAGTGGATGAGCAGTTCTTC. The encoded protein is CASSLEEMGVDEQFF.

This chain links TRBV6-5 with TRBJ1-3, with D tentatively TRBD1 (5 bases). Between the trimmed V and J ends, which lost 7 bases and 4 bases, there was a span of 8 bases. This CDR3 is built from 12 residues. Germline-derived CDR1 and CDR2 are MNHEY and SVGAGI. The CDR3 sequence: CASTTDGNTIYF. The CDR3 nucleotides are TGTGCCAGCACGACAGACGGAAACACCATATATTTT.

In DNA form, the CDR3 reads TGTGCCAGCAGCGCCCAGGGGGGTACAGATACGCAGTATTTT. This translates into CASSAQGGTDTQYF. The J gene is TRBJ2-3, the V gene TRBV2, with D possibly being TRBD1 (7 bases). CDR3 length equals 14 residues. V gave up 6 bases and J gave up 3 bases, with 13 bases separating them. Germline loops: CDR1 SNHLY, CDR2 FYNNEI.

CDR3 nucleotides: TGTGCCAGCAGCACTCGTCTACGCAATGAGCAGTTCTTC. It translates to CASSTRLRNEQFF. The V and J genes are TRBV11-3 and TRBJ2-1, with D hard to call. The CDR3 has 13 amino acids. Germline V CDR1 and CDR2: SGHNT, YENEEA. V shed 5 bases and J shed 6 bases, with 11 bases lying between them.

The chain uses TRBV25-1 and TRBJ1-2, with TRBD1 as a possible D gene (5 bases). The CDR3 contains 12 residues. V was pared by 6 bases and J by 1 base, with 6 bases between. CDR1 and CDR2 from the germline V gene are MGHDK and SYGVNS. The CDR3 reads CASRGLNYGYTF. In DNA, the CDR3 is TGTGCCAGCAGGGGACTTAACTATGGCTACACCTTC.

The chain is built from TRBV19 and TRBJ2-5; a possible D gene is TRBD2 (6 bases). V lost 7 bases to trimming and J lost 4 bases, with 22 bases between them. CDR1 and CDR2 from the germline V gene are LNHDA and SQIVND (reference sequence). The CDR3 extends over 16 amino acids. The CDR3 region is CASNPGGADWGETQYF. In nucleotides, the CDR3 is TGTGCCAGTAACCCAGGCGGGGCAGATTGGGGAGAGACCCAGTACTTC.

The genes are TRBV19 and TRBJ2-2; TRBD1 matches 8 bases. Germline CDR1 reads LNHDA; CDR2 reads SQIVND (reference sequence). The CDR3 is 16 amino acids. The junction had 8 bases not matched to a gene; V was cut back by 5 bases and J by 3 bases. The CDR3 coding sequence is TGTGCCAGTAGTCCTCGGGACAGGAGATACACCGGGGAGCTGTTTTTT. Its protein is CASSPRDRRYTGELFF.